These 6 T cell receptor beta chains were all obtained from the same sample, sequenced in a study of control samples from healthy donors and cancer patients. This table comes from immunoSEQ multiplex PCR, and its TCRdb copy is limited to in-frame clones, with some not included. Of 90,000 or so clones listed, about 85% were seen once; the top ten hold approximately 15%. The material sequenced was blood. The receptors come from a woman aged 65 to 85 in good health.

This clone came up a few times. The chain couples TRBV12-3 or TRBV12-4 to TRBJ1-4, with D possibly TRBD1 on 5 matching bases. V gave up 5 bases and J gave up 8 bases, with 12 bases separating them. CDR3 length equals 13 residues. This chain's CDR3 is CASSRQTNEKLFF. The DNA for the CDR3 is TGTGCCAGCAGTAGACAGACAAACGAAAAACTGTTTTTT.

V is TRBV6-5 and J is TRBJ1-1; D gene unclear. Trimming pared 7 bases from V and 3 bases from J, leaving 15 bases between. This CDR3 region has 14 residues. CDR1 is MNHEY, CDR2 SVGAGI, per germline. The CDR3 coding sequence is TGTGCCAGCACCGAATCGAGTATGGACACTGAAGCTTTCTTT. Translated, it gives CASTESSMDTEAFF.

The J gene is TRBJ2-5, the V gene TRBV7-2, with a weak D call TRBD1 (5 bases). In germline, CDR1 is SGHTA, CDR2 FQGNSA. The ends were cut back, 2 bases at V and 2 bases at J, with 6 bases in the middle. CDR3 length: 13 amino acids. CDR3 sequence: CASSLWTQETQYF. The CDR3 nucleotides read TGTGCCAGCAGCTTATGGACACAAGAGACCCAGTACTTC.

The V call is TRBV5-1, the J call TRBJ1-1; 9 nucleotides align to TRBD1. Germline CDR1 and CDR2: SGHRS and YFSETQ. After removal of 0 bases from V and 0 bases from J, the junction contained 6 bases not matched to a gene. This CDR3 has 17 residues. As DNA, the CDR3 is TGCGCCAGCAGCTTGGGACAGGGGGTTAGTCTGAACACTGAAGCTTTCTTT. This gives the protein CASSLGQGVSLNTEAFF.

The chain joins TRBV6-5 to TRBJ1-1; D not certain. The CDR3 length is 14 residues. The V end was cut by 3 bases, the J end by 0 bases, with 8 bases between. Germline V gene data show CDR1 as MNHEY and CDR2 as SVGAGI. The CDR3 coding sequence is TGTGCCAGCAGTTATACAGCACTGAACACTGAAGCTTTCTTT. It yields the protein CASSYTALNTEAFF.

This rearrangement joins TRBV3-1 (or the pseudogene TRBV3-2) to TRBJ2-1; 9 nucleotides agree with TRBD2. Trimming took 0 bases from V and 7 from J; bases not matched to a gene: 7. Germline V CDR1 and CDR2: LGHDT, YNNKEL (reference sequence). The CDR3 sequence is 16 residues long. The CDR3 here is CASSQDRTSDGNEQFF. The CDR3 bases are TGTGCCAGCAGCCAAGATCGGACTAGCGATGGGAATGAGCAGTTCTTC.